This T cell receptor (beta chain) originates from a study of blood T cell repertoires in COVID-19. Study background: From the United States, Italy and Spain came samples of acute and convalescent COVID-19. Nucleic acid was either cDNA or gDNA, and it came from T cells, B-cell-depleted T cells, or PBMCs.

V lost 7 bases and J lost 1, with 10 bases in between. The V gene's germline CDR1 is SNHLY and CDR2 FYNNEI. This CDR3 comprises 13 residues. Original data processing: How many nucleated cells were present was estimated from reference gene primer amplification. Produced via immunoSEQ multiplex PCR; TCRdb's table is partial and in-frame only. D and trimming come from the DNA, and the V and J calls and clone size come from that table. The sample shows about 110,000 clones, around four fifths of them seen only once. The sequencing sample was made of peripheral blood. The receptor's source is a woman aged 55-70 years with acute or convalescent COVID-19. The chain has TRBV2 and TRBJ1-2; D unclear. The CDR3 is CASKRGSNYGYTF. The CDR3 coding sequence is TGTGCCAGCAAACGTGGCAGTAACTATGGCTACACCTTC.